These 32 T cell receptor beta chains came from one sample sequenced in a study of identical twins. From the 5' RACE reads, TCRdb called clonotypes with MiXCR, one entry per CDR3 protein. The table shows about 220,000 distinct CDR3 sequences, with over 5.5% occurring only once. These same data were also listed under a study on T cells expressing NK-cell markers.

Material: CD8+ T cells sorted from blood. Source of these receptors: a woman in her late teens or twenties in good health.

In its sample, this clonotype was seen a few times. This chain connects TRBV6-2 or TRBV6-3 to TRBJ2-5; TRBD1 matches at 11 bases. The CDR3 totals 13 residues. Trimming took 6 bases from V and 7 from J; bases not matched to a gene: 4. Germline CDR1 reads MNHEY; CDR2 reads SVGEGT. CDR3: CASRDRGPVTQYF. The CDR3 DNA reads TGTGCCAGCAGGGACAGGGGGCCAGTGACCCAGTACTTC.

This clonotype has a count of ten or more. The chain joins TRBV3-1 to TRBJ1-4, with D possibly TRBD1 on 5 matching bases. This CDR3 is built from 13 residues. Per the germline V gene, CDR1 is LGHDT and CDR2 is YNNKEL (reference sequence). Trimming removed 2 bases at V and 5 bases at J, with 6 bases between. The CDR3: CASSQWGNEKLFF. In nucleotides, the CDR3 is TGTGCCAGCAGCCAATGGGGGAATGAAAAACTGTTTTTT. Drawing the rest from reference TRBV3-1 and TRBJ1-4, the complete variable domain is DTAVSQTPKYLVTQMGNDKSIKCEQNLGHDTMYWYKQDSKKFLKIMFSYNNKELIINETVPNRFSPKSPDKAHLNLHINSLELGDSAVYFCASSQWGNEKLFFGSGTQLSVL.

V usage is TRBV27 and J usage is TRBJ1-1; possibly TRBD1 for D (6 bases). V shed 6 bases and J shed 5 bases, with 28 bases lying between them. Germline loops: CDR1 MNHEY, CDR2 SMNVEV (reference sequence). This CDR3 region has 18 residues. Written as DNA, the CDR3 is TGTGCCAGCAGAAAAATAGACAGGTTAGAGGGAGTAAAGACTGAAGCTTTCTTT. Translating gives CASRKIDRLEGVKTEAFF.

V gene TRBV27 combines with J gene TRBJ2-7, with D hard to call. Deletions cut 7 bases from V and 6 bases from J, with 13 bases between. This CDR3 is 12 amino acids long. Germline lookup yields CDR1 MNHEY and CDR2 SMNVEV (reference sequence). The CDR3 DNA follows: TGTGCCAGCATGAGGTTAGGTGGCGAGCAGTACTTC. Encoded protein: CASMRLGGEQYF.

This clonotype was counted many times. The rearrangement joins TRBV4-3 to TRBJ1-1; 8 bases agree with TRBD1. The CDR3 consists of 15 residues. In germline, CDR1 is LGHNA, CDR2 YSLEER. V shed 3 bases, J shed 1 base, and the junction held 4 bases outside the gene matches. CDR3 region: CASSQDGTGNTEAFF. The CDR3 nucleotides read TGCGCCAGCAGCCAGGACGGGACAGGGAACACTGAAGCTTTCTTT.

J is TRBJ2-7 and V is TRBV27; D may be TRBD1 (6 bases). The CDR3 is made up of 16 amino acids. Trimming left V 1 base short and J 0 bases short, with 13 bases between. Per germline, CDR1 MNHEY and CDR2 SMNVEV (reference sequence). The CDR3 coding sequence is TGTGCCAGCAGTTTATACGGGACAACTACCTCCTACGAGCAGTACTTC. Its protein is CASSLYGTTTSYEQYF.

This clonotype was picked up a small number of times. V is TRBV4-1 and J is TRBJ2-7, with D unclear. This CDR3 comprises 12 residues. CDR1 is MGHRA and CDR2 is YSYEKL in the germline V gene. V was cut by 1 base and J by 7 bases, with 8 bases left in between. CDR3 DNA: TGCGCCAGCAGCCAAGTTCAAGGGGAGCAGTACTTC. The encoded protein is CASSQVQGEQYF.

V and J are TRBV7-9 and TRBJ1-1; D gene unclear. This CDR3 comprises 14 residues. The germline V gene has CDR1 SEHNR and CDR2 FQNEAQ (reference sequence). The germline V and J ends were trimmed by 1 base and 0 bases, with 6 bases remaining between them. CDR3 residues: CASSLGELNTEAFF. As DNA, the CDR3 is TGTGCCAGCAGCTTAGGGGAATTGAACACTGAAGCTTTCTTT.

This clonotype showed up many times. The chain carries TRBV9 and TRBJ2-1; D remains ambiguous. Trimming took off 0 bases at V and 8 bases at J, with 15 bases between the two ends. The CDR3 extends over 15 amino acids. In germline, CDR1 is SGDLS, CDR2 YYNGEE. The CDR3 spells CASSVASVASDEQFF. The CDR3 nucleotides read TGTGCCAGCAGCGTAGCAAGCGTTGCGAGCGATGAGCAGTTCTTC.

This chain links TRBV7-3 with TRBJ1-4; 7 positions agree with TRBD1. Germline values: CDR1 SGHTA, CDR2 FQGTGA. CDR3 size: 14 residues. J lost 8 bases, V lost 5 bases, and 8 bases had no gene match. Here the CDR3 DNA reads TGTGCCAGCAGCACGCACAGGGGTGACGAAAAACTGTTTTTT. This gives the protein CASSTHRGDEKLFF.

The CDR3 DNA sequence: TGTGCCAGCAGCTACGACCGGCGGACAGGAAACACTGAAGCTTTCTTT. It is translated as CASSYDRRTGNTEAFF. The rearrangement links TRBV7-9 to TRBJ1-1; 7 bases are a match to TRBD1. The CDR3 sequence is 16 residues long. J gave up 2 bases and V 4 bases, and 10 bases lay outside the gene matches. Per germline, CDR1 SEHNR and CDR2 FQNEAQ (reference sequence).

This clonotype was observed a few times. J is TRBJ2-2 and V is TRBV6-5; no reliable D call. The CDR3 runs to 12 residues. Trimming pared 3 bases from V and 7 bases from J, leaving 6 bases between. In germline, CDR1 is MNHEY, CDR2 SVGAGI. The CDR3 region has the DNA TGTGCCAGCAGTTATGGTAACGGGGAGCTGTTTTTT. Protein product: CASSYGNGELFF.

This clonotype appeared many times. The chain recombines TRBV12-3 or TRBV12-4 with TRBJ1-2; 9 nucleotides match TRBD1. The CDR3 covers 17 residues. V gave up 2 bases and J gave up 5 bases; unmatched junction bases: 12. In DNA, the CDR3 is TGTGCCAGCAGTTTAACTATCGACAGGGGGTTGGATTATGGCTACACCTTC. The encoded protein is CASSLTIDRGLDYGYTF.

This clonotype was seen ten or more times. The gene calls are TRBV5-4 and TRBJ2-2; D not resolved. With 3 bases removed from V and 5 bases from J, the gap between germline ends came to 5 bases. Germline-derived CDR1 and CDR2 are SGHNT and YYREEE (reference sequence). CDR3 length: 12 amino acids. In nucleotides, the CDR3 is TGTGCCAGCAGCTCGTGGACCGGGGAGCTGTTTTTT. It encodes CASSSWTGELFF.

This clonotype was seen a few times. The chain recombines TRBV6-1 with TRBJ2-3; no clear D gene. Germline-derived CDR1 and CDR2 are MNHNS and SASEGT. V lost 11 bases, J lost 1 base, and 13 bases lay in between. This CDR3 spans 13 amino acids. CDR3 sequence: CACPPSCTDTQYF. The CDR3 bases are TGTGCCTGCCCCCCGTCTTGCACAGATACGCAGTATTTT.

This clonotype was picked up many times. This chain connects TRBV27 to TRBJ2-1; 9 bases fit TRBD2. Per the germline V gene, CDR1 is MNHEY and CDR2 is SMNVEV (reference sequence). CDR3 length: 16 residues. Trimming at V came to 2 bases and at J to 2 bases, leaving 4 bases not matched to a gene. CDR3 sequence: CASSLNRGGAYNEQFF. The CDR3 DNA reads TGTGCCAGCAGTTTAAATCGCGGGGGGGCCTACAATGAGCAGTTCTTC.

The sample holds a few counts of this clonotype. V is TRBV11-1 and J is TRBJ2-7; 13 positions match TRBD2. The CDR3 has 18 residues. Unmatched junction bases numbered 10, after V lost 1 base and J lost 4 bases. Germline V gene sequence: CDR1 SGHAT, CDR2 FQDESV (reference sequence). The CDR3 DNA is TGTGCCAGCAGCTTAGATGGACTAGCGGGAGTCCGTGGGTACGAGCAGTACTTC. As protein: CASSLDGLAGVRGYEQYF.

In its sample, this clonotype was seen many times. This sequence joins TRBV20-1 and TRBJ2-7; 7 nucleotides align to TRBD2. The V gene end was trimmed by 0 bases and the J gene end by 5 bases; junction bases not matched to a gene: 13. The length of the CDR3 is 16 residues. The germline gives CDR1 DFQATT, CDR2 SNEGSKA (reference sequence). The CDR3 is CSARDLGGTLPNEQYF. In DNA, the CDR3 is TGCAGTGCTAGAGATCTGGGGGGGACTCTCCCGAACGAGCAGTACTTC.

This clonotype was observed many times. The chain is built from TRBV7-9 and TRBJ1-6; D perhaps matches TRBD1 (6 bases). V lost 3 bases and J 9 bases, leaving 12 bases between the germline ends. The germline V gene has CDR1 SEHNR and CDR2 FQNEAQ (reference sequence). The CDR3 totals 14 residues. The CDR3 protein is CASSLGAGSSPLHF. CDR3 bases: TGTGCCAGCAGCTTGGGGGCAGGGAGTTCACCCCTCCACTTT.

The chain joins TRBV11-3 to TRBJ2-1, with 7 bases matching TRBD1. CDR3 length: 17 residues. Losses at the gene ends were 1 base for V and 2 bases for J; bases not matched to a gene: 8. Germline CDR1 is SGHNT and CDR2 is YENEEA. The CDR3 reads CASSLGGGDRAYNEQFF. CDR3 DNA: TGTGCCAGCAGCTTAGGAGGGGGAGACAGGGCCTACAATGAGCAGTTCTTC.

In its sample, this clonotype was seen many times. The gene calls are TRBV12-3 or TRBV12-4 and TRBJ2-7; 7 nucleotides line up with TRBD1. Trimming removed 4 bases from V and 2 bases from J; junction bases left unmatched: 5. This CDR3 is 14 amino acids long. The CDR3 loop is CASSSTGSPYEQYF. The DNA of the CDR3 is TGTGCCAGCAGTTCGACAGGGTCTCCCTACGAGCAGTACTTC.

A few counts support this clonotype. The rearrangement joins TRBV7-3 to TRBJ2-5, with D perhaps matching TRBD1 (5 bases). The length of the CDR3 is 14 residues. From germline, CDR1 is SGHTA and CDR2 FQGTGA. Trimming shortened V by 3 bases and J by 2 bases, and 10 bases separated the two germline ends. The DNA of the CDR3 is TGTGCCAGCAGCTTCGACAGCGAACAAGAGACCCAGTACTTC. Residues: CASSFDSEQETQYF.

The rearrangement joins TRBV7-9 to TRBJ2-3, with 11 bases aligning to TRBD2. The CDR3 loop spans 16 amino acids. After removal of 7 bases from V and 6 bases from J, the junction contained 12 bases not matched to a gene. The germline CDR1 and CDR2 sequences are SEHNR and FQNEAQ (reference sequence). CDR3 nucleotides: TGTGCCAGCATCCTTATAGCGGGGGGGCAGGTGGATACGCAGTATTTT. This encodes CASILIAGGQVDTQYF.

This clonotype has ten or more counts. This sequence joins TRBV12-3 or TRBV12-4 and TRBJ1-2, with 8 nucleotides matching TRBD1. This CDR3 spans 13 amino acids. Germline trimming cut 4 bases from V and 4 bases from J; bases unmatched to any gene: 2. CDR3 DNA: TGTGCCAGCAGTTCAACAGGGGGCTATGGCTACACCTTC. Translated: CASSSTGGYGYTF.

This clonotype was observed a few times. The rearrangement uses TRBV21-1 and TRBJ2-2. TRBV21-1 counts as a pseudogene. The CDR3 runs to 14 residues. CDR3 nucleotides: TGTGCCAGCAGCAAAATTCGGAGAGCCGGGGAGCTGTTTTTT. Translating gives CASSKIRRAGELFF.

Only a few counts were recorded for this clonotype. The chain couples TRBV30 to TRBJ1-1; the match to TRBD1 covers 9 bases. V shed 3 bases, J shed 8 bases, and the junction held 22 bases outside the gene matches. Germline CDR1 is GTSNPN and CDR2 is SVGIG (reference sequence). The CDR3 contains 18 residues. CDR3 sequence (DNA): TGTGCCTGGAGCGCCAGATGGGGACAGGGTGCGGATATGAGGGAAGCTTTCTTT. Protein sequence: CAWSARWGQGADMREAFF. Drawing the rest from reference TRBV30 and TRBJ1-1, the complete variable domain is SQTIHQWPATLVQPVGSPLSLECTVEGTSNPNLYWYRQAAGRGLQLLFYSVGIGQISSEVPQNLSASRPQDRQFILSSKKLLLSDSGFYLCAWSARWGQGADMREAFFGQGTRLTVV.

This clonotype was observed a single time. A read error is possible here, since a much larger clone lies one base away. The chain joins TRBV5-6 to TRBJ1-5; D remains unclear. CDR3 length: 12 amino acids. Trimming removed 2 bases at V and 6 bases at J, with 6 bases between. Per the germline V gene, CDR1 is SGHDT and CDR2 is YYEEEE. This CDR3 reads CASSFGSQPQHF. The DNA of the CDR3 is TGTGCCAGCAGCTTTGGCAGTCAGCCCCAGCATTTT.

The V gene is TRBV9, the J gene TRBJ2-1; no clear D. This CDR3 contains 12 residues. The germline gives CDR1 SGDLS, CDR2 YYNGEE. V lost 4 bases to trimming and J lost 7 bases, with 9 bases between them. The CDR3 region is CASSPPLNEQFF. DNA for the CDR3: TGTGCCAGCAGCCCCCCCCTAAATGAGCAGTTCTTC.

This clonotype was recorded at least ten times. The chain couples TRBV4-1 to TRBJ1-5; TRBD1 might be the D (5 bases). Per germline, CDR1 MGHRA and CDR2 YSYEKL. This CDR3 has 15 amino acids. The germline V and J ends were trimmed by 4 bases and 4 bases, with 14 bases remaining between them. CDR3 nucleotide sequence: TGCGCCAGCAGCCTTGTAGAGGGGACGAATCAGCCCCAGCATTTT. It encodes CASSLVEGTNQPQHF.

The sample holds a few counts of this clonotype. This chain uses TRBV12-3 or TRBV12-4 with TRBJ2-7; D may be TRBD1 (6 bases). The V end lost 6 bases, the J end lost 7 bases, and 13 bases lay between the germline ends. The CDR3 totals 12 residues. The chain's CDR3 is CASRSPGQEQYF. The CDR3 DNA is TGTGCCAGCAGATCACCGGGACAAGAGCAGTACTTC.

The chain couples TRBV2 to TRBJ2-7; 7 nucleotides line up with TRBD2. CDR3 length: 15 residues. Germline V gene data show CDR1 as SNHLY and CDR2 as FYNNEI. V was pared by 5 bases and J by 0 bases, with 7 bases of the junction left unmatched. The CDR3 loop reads CASSLAGPNSYEQYF. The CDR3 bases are TGTGCCAGCAGTTTAGCGGGCCCTAACTCCTACGAGCAGTACTTC.

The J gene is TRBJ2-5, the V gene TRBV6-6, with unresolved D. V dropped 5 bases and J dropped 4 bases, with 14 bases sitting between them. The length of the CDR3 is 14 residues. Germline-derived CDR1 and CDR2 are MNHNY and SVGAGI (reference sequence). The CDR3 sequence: CASSHTRQTETQYF. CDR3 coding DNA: TGTGCCAGCAGTCACACCCGGCAAACAGAGACCCAGTACTTC.